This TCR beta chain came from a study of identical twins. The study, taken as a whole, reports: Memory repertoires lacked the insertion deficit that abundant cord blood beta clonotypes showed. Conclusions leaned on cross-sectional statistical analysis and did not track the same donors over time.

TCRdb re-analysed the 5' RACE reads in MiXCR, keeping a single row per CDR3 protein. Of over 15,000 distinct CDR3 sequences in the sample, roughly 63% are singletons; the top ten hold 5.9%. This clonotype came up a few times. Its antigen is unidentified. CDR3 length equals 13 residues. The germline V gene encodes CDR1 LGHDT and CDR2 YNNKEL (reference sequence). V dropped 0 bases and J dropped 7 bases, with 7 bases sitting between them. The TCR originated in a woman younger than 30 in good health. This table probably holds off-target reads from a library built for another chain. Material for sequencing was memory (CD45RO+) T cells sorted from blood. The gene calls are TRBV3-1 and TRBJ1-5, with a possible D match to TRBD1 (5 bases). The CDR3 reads CASSQDRGQPQHF. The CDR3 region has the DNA TGTGCCAGCAGCCAAGATCGGGGGCAGCCCCAGCATTTT.